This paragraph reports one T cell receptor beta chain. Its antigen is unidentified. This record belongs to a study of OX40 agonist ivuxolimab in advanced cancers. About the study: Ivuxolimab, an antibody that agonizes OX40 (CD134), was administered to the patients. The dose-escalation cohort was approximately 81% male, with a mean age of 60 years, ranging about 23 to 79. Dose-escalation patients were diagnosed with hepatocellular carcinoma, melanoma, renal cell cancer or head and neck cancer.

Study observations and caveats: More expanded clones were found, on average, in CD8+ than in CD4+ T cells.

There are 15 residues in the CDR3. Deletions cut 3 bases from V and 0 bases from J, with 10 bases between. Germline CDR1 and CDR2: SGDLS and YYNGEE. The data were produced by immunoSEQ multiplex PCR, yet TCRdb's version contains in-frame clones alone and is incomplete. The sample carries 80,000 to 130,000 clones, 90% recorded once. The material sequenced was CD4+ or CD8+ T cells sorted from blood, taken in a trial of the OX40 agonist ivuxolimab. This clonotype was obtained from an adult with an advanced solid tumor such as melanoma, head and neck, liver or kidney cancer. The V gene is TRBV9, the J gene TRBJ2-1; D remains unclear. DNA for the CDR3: TGTGCCAGCAGCGAAGCTGACGGCTCCTACAATGAGCAGTTCTTC. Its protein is CASSEADGSYNEQFF.